This is a list of T cell receptor beta chains from one sample in a study of cytomegalovirus exposure and HLA in healthy donors. Only in-frame clones appear in the TCRdb table, and some are missing; sequencing was by immunoSEQ multiplex PCR. The sample has tens of thousands of clones; 80% are singletons. Sequenced: PBMCs. All receptors derive from a male donor in good health and CMV-seronegative. Both conserved end residues are part of each CDR3. Each record gives: J gene, clone size, D gene, V gene, CDR3 protein, CDR3 DNA. The D gene is left open where the match is weak. Rows give clone size only sometimes, using once, few, many, or a class for an expanded clone.

>TRBJ1-5|-|-|TRBV30
CAWKGQSNQPQHF
TGTGCCTGGAAAGGACAGAGCAATCAGCCCCAGCATTTT
>TRBJ2-7|-|TRBD2|TRBV6-6
CASSPGLASPYEQYF
TGTGCCAGCAGCCCCGGACTAGCGAGCCCCTACGAGCAGTACTTC
>TRBJ1-1|-|TRBD1|TRBV5-4
CASSSDRATEAFF
TGTGCCAGCAGTTCGGACAGGGCCACTGAAGCTTTCTTT
>TRBJ2-7|-|-|TRBV6-1
CASSDRGPYEQYF
TGTGCCAGCAGTGACAGGGGCCCCTACGAGCAGTACTTC
>TRBJ2-1|few|TRBD2|TRBV25-1
CASSGSGTRAYNEQFF
TGTGCCAGCAGTGGATCCGGGACTAGGGCCTACAATGAGCAGTTCTTC
>TRBJ2-7|-|-|TRBV29-1
CSVEDPGNYEQYF
TGCAGCGTTGAAGACCCCGGGAACTACGAGCAGTACTTC
>TRBJ1-5|medium-sized|-|TRBV2
CASSETARQPQHF
TGTGCCAGCAGTGAAACAGCCCGACAGCCCCAGCATTTT
>TRBJ2-5|-|-|TRBV29-1
CSVAFRRETQYF
TGCAGCGTTGCTTTTCGGAGGGAGACCCAGTACTTC
>TRBJ1-2|-|-|TRBV7-9
CASSLVGADGYTF
TGTGCCAGCAGCTTAGTGGGGGCGGATGGCTACACCTTC
>TRBJ1-5|-|-|TRBV28
CASSRDIWGNQPQHF
TGTGCCAGCAGTCGGGACATATGGGGCAATCAGCCCCAGCATTTT
>TRBJ1-6|-|-|TRBV6-1
CASRERAYNSPLHF
TGTGCCAGCAGAGAGCGGGCGTATAATTCACCCCTCCACTTT
>TRBJ2-3|-|-|TRBV9
CASSGPARTDTQYF
TGTGCCAGCAGCGGCCCGGCGCGGACAGATACGCAGTATTTT
>TRBJ1-2|-|TRBD1|TRBV7-2
CASSRDRVYGYTF
TGTGCCAGCAGTCGGGACAGGGTCTATGGCTACACCTTC
>TRBJ1-6|-|TRBD1|TRBV30
CAWRPGQGYNSPLHF
TGTGCCTGGAGGCCCGGACAGGGCTATAATTCACCCCTCCACTTT
>TRBJ1-1|-|TRBD1|TRBV6-1
CASAPGTGGDTEAFF
TGTGCCAGTGCTCCCGGGACAGGGGGAGATACTGAAGCTTTCTTT
>TRBJ2-2|-|-|TRBV5-1
CASCPIAVDTGELFF
TGCGCCAGCTGCCCCATAGCGGTGGACACCGGGGAGCTGTTTTTT
>TRBJ1-6|-|-|TRBV19
CASSTNPERGSPLHF
TGTGCCAGTAGTACAAACCCGGAGAGAGGTTCACCCCTCCACTTT